The text below deals with one TCR beta chain. The sample is drawn from a study of cytomegalovirus exposure and HLA in healthy donors. It was with 60 Vbeta and 13 Jbeta primers that the PCR ran. Sequenced by immunoSEQ multiplex PCR; TCRdb stores in-frame clones only, minus some. The listing contains 40,000 to 50,000 clones. There are 14 residues in the CDR3. V shed 0 bases and J shed 8 bases, with 14 bases lying between them. CDR1 is SGHRS, CDR2 YFSETQ, per germline. This receptor was obtained from a man aged 30 to 39 in good health and CMV-seronegative. The sequencing sample was made of PBMCs. The rearrangement uses TRBV5-1 and TRBJ1-2, with D unclear. CDR3 region: CASSLDLGDRGYTF. CDR3 nucleotide sequence: TGCGCCAGCAGCTTGGATTTGGGAGACCGGGGCTACACCTTC. Full variable domain (outside the CDR3, taken from reference TRBV5-1 and TRBJ1-2): KAGVTQTPRYLIKTRGQQVTLSCSPISGHRSVSWYQQTPGQGLQFLFEYFSETQRNKGNFPGRFSGRQFSNSRSEMNVSTLELGDSALYLCASSLDLGDRGYTFGSGTRLTVV.